Described below is a single T cell receptor (beta chain) sequence and its context. Antigen: not known. The sample comes from a study of graft-versus-host responses after intestinal transplantation. Across the study: Grafts were multivisceral, liver-intestinal, or isolated intestinal. Uniformly, recipients were administered anti-thymocyte globulin induction with subsequent tacrolimus and steroids for around 3 years. Overall study findings and caveats: Within the allografts of patients who had graft-donor T cell macrochimerism, graft-versus-host to host-versus-graft clonal ratios were high.

TCRdb's copy holds only in-frame clones and misses some; the assay was immunoSEQ multiplex PCR. The table has around 12,000 clones, 93% seen once; the top ten hold about 4.2%. With V trimmed by 5 bases and J by 2 bases, 9 bases remained unmatched. The CDR3 loop spans 15 amino acids. Germline V CDR1 and CDR2: MGHDK, SYGVNS. The material was PBMCs, obtained about 37 months after intestinal transplantation. The sequence came from a human patient who received an intestinal transplant, so some T cells may come from the graft donor. The chain employs TRBV25-1 and TRBJ2-7; 7 nucleotides agree with TRBD2. The CDR3 DNA is TGTGCCAGCAGTCTTGTGGGCGGGAGTCCCTACGAGCAGTACTTC. As protein: CASSLVGGSPYEQYF.